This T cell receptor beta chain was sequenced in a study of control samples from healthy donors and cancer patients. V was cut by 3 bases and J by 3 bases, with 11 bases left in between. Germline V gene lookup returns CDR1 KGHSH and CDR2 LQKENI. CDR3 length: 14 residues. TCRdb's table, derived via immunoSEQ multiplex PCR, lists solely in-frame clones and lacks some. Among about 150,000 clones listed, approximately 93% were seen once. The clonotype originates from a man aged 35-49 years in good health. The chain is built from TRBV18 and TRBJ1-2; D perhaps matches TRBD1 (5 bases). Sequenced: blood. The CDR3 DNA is TGTGCCAGCTCACCTAATCGGGGGGACTATGGCTACACCTTC. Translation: CASSPNRGDYGYTF.